This T cell receptor beta chain stems from a study of blood T cell repertoires in COVID-19. On the study more broadly: Material from acute and convalescent COVID-19 was sourced from the United States, Italy and Spain. In each case, the material was cDNA or gDNA derived from T cells, B-cell-depleted T cells, or PBMCs.

The data were produced by immunoSEQ multiplex PCR, yet TCRdb's version contains in-frame clones alone and is incomplete. The repertoire holds over 300,000 clones, with around 87% as singletons. With 3 bases clipped from V and 1 base from J, the junction kept 6 bases outside the gene matches. Germline V gives CDR1 KGHSH, CDR2 LQKENI. This CDR3 is 17 amino acids long. The clonotype was recovered from a man younger than 35 with active or convalescent COVID-19. The chain recombines TRBV18 with TRBJ2-3; TRBD2 matches at 11 bases. The source material was peripheral blood. The CDR3 protein is CASSPQTSGARTDTQYF. CDR3 sequence (DNA): TGTGCCAGCTCACCCCAGACTAGCGGGGCGCGCACAGATACGCAGTATTTT.